The clone carrying this TCR beta chain was counted ten times or more. Its matching antigen is unknown. This sample was included in a study of metastatic and nonmetastatic thyroid tumors. Looking at the study overall: Repertoires from blood and tumor or nodule tissue of malignant and benign thyroid patients were compared. Study-wide results and caveats: A significant increase in TCR beta diversity was reportedly seen in malignant thyroid tumors relative to benign nodules, in blood and tumor.

Thyroid surgery took place with no prior treatment in any patient. With 5 bases clipped from V and 3 bases from J, the junction kept 14 bases outside the gene matches. This CDR3 has 17 amino acids. The germline CDR1 and CDR2 sequences are DFQATT and SNEGSKA (reference sequence). With MiXCR, TCRdb called clones anew from the PCR reads. The table includes about 93,000 clones, about 13% detected once. This TCR derives from a female donor with papillary thyroid cancer or a benign thyroid nodule (not recorded which). Some clones in this sample may be carry-over from other donors' samples. The rearrangement links TRBV20-1 to TRBJ2-2; TRBD2 matches 8 bases. The sequenced sample consisted of blood. In nucleotides, the CDR3 is TGCAGTGCTCTACGAACTATAGCGGGAATTGACACCGGGGAGCTGTTTTTT. Protein sequence: CSALRTIAGIDTGELFF.